One sample yielded the 18 T cell receptor beta chains listed below, sequenced in a study of blood T cell repertoires in COVID-19. Method: immunoSEQ multiplex PCR; TCRdb's copy keeps in-frame clones and lacks some. The sample holds around 240,000 clones, roughly nine tenths seen once. The sequenced sample was PBMCs or T cells enriched from blood (not recorded which). The receptors originated from a human donor in a cohort exposed to, infected with or recovered from COVID-19 (not recorded which). The donor label of this sample is uncertain.

The J gene is TRBJ2-7, the V gene TRBV6-2 or TRBV6-3; perhaps TRBD2 as D (5 bases). Germline CDR1 and CDR2: MNHEY and SVGEGT. The V and J ends lost 0 bases and 6 bases respectively, with 12 bases between them. The CDR3 totals 14 residues. CDR3: CASSYSGITGEQYF. In DNA form, the CDR3 reads TGTGCCAGCAGTTACTCCGGGATCACGGGCGAGCAGTACTTC.

The rearrangement links TRBV12-3 or TRBV12-4 to TRBJ1-4; D is ambiguous. V shed 6 bases and J shed 6 bases, with 5 bases lying between them. The CDR3 loop spans 11 amino acids. The DNA of the CDR3 is TGTGCCAGCAGGCGTGATGAAAAACTGTTTTTT. It codes for CASRRDEKLFF.

This clone appeared once. The CDR3 sequence: CASSRGERDTQYF. The CDR3 DNA reads TGTGCCAGCAGCCGGGGGGAGAGAGATACGCAGTATTTT. The rearrangement uses TRBV25-1 and TRBJ2-3; 7 positions agree with TRBD2. V was clipped by 6 bases and J by 5 bases; unmatched bases: 5. The germline gives CDR1 MGHDK, CDR2 SYGVNS. CDR3 length equals 13 residues. The full variable domain, with the rest looked up from reference TRBV25-1 and TRBJ2-3, is EADIYQTPRYLVIGTGKKITLECSQTMGHDKMYWYQQDPGMELHLIHYSYGVNSTEKGDLSSESTVSRIRTEHFPLTLESARPSHTSQYLCASSRGERDTQYFGPGTRLTVL.

The gene calls are TRBV10-3 and TRBJ1-5; D remains ambiguous. CDR3 length: 14 amino acids. Per germline, CDR1 ENHRY and CDR2 SYGVKD. V lost 10 bases, J lost 6 bases, and 19 bases lay in between. CDR3 loop: CATSPGGLTQPQHF. The CDR3 DNA follows: TGTGCCACCTCGCCCGGTGGGCTCACTCAGCCCCAGCATTTT.

This CDR3 is CASGLAGNTGELFF. In DNA, the CDR3 is TGTGCCAGCGGCCTGGCAGGGAACACCGGGGAGCTGTTTTTT. The chain recombines TRBV7-9 with TRBJ2-2; D ambiguous. The germline gives CDR1 SEHNR, CDR2 FQNEAQ (reference sequence). Trimming cost V 8 bases and J 1 base, with 11 bases left between them. The CDR3 totals 14 residues.

This clone was detected only once. This rearrangement joins TRBV4-3 to TRBJ1-1; the match to TRBD1 covers 8 bases. The CDR3 loop spans 16 amino acids. Losses at the gene ends were 0 bases for V and 6 bases for J; bases not matched to a gene: 9. Germline CDR1 is LGHNA and CDR2 is YSLEER. This CDR3 reads CASSQEIRQGAAEAFF. CDR3 nucleotide sequence: TGCGCCAGCAGCCAAGAAATTAGGCAGGGGGCCGCTGAAGCTTTCTTT.

CDR3 DNA sequence: TGTGCCATCAGTGGGGGACAAGTGGATGGCTACACCTTC. This encodes CAISGGQVDGYTF. The chain recombines TRBV10-3 with TRBJ1-2; weak D call: TRBD1 (6 bases). Germline values: CDR1 ENHRY, CDR2 SYGVKD. The CDR3 contains 13 residues. Trimming took 4 bases from V and 6 from J, leaving 12 bases between them.

The V call is TRBV10-3, the J call TRBJ1-5, with 7 bases that match TRBD1. The ends lost 6 bases at V and 7 bases at J; junction bases unmatched: 6. This CDR3 spans 13 amino acids. CDR1 and CDR2 from the germline V gene are ENHRY and SYGVKD. This CDR3 reads CAISLTGFQPQHF. CDR3 nucleotide sequence: TGTGCCATCAGCCTGACAGGGTTCCAGCCCCAGCATTTT.

CDR3 loop: CATLSGISSGNTIYF. In nucleotides, the CDR3 is TGTGCCACCCTGTCGGGGATTAGCTCTGGAAACACCATATATTTT. This chain uses TRBV10-3 with TRBJ1-3; D call uncertain. The germline V gene encodes CDR1 ENHRY and CDR2 SYGVKD. Trimming stripped 10 bases from V and 0 bases from J, with 16 bases between. The CDR3 sequence is 15 residues long.

This chain uses TRBV6-6 with TRBJ2-1, with D tentatively TRBD2 (5 bases). The ends were cut back, 4 bases at V and 9 bases at J, with 7 bases in the middle. In germline, CDR1 is MNHNY, CDR2 SVGAGI (reference sequence). CDR3 size: 11 residues. The CDR3 loop is CASSLSGEQFF. CDR3 DNA: TGTGCCAGCAGTTTGAGCGGTGAGCAGTTCTTC.

The chain couples TRBV19 to TRBJ1-6; TRBD1 aligns across 8 bases. With 7 bases clipped from V and 6 bases from J, the junction kept 11 bases outside the gene matches. The CDR3 consists of 16 residues. CDR1 and CDR2 (germline): LNHDA, SQIVND (reference sequence). The CDR3 reads CASKRGTGLFNSPLHF. The CDR3 bases are TGTGCCAGTAAAAGAGGGACAGGCCTATTTAATTCACCCCTCCACTTT.

J is TRBJ1-1 and V is TRBV21-1; whether TRBD1, the table's D call, matches the DNA was not checked. TRBV21-1 is a known pseudogene. The CDR3 consists of 16 residues. CDR3 in DNA: TGTGCCAGCACCCCCGGGACAGGTCAAGGGAACACTGAAGCTTTCTTT. This sequence encodes CASTPGTGQGNTEAFF.

The chain is built from TRBV4-3 and TRBJ1-1; D is unresolved. CDR1 is LGHNA and CDR2 is YSLEER in the germline V gene. Trimming cost V 4 bases and J 2 bases, with 11 bases left between them. This CDR3 has 14 amino acids. Here the CDR3 reads CASSLIEGNTEAFF. In nucleotides, the CDR3 is TGCGCCAGCAGCCTAATAGAGGGTAACACTGAAGCTTTCTTT.

V and J are TRBV5-1 and TRBJ1-1, with 10 bases fitting TRBD1. The V gene end was trimmed by 4 bases and the J gene end by 5 bases; junction bases not matched to a gene: 2. In germline, CDR1 is SGHRS, CDR2 YFSETQ. The CDR3 contains 13 residues. CDR3 coding DNA: TGCGCCAGCAGCGGGACAGGGGTGACTGAAGCTTTCTTT. It encodes CASSGTGVTEAFF.

This clone was recorded only once. V is TRBV24-1 and J is TRBJ2-3, with 10 bases fitting TRBD2. Trimming took 9 bases from V and 1 from J; bases not matched to a gene: 0. This CDR3 contains 13 residues. The germline CDR1 and CDR2 sequences are KGHDR and SFDVKD. The CDR3 region is CATGLAGTDTQYF. In nucleotides, the CDR3 is TGTGCCACCGGACTAGCGGGCACAGATACGCAGTATTTT.

The rearrangement links TRBV19 to TRBJ1-1, with 11 bases matching TRBD1. This CDR3 spans 15 amino acids. The germline V gene encodes CDR1 LNHDA and CDR2 SQIVND (reference sequence). J gave up 1 base and V 3 bases, and 1 base lay outside the gene matches. This CDR3 reads CASSIGQGANTEAFF. CDR3 nucleotide sequence: TGTGCCAGTAGTATCGGACAGGGGGCGAACACTGAAGCTTTCTTT.

The chain combines TRBV7-9 with TRBJ1-1, with 10 bases aligning to TRBD1. This CDR3 contains 16 residues. CDR1 and CDR2 from the germline V gene are SEHNR and FQNEAQ (reference sequence). V shed 1 base and J 3 bases; nucleotides not matched to a gene: 5. CDR3 in amino acids: CASSLESGQGDTEAFF. CDR3 coding DNA: TGTGCCAGCAGCTTAGAGTCCGGACAGGGGGACACTGAAGCTTTCTTT.

The V gene is TRBV19, the J gene TRBJ1-1; the D gene is possibly TRBD1 (6 bases). V dropped 6 bases and J dropped 4 bases, with 12 bases sitting between them. This CDR3 comprises 13 residues. The germline V gene has CDR1 LNHDA and CDR2 SQIVND (reference sequence). CDR3 in amino acids: CASRHTGSTEAFF. CDR3 nucleotide sequence: TGTGCCAGTAGACACACAGGGAGCACTGAAGCTTTCTTT.